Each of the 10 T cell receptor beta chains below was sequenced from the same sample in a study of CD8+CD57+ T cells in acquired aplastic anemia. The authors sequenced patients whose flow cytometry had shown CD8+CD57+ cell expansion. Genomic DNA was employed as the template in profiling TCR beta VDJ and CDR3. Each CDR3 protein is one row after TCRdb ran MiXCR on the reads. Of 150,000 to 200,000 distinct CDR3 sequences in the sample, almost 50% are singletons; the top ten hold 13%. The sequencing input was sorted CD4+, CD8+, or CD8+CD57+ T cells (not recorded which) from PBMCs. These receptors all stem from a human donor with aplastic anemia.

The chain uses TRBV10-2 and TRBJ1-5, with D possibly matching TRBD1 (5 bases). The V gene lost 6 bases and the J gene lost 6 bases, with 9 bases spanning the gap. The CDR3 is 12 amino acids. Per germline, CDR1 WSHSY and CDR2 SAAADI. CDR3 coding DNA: TGCGCCAGCAGGAAGGGGAGTCAGCCCCAGCATTTT. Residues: CASRKGSQPQHF.

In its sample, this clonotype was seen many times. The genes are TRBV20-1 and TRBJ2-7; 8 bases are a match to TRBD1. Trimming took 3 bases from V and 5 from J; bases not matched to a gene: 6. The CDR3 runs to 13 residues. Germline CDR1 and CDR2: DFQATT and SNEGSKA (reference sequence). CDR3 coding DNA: TGCAGTGCTAGGGGACAGGACGGCAACGAGCAGTACTTC. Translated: CSARGQDGNEQYF.

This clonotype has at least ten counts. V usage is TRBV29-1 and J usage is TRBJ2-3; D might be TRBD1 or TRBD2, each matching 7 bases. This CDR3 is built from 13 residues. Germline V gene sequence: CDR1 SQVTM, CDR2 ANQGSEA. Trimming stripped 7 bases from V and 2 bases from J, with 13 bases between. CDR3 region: CSGRGGLTDTQYF. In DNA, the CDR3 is TGCAGCGGCAGGGGGGGACTCACAGATACGCAGTATTTT.

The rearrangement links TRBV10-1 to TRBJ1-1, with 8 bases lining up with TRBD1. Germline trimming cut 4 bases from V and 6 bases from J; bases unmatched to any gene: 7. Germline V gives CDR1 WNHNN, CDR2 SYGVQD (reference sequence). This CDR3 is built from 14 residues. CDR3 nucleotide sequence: TGCGCCAGCAGTGGTTATCGGGACAGGCCTGAAGCTTTCTTT. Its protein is CASSGYRDRPEAFF.

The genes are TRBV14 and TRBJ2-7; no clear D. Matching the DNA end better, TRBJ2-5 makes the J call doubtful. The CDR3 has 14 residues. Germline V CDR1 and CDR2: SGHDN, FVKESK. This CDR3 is CASSQDYFQETQYF. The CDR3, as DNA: TGTGCCAGCAGCCAAGACTATTTCCAAGAGACCCAGTACTTC.

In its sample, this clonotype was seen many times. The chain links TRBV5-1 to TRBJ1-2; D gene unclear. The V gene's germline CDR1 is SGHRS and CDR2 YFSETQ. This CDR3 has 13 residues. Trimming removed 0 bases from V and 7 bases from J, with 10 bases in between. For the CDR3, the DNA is TGCGCCAGCAGCTTGGGAGAACGGGGTGGCTACACCTTC. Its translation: CASSLGERGGYTF.

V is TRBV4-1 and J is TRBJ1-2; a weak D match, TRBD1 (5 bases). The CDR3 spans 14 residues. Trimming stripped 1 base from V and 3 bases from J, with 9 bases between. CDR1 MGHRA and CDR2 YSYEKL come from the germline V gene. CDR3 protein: CASSQVGGDYGYTF. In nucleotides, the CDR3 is TGCGCCAGCAGCCAAGTGGGGGGAGACTATGGCTACACCTTC.

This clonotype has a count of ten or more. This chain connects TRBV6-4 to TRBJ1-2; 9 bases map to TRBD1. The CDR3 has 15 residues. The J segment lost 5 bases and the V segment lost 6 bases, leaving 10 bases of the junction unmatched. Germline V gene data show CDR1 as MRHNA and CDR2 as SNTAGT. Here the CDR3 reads CASRLEGQGLYGYTF. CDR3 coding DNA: TGTGCCAGCAGACTGGAAGGACAGGGGTTGTATGGCTACACCTTC.

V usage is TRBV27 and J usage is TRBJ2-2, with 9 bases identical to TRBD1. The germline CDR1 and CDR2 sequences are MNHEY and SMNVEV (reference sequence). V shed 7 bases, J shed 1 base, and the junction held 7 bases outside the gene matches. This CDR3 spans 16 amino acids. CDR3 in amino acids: CASTRQGVRNTGELFF. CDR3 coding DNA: TGTGCCAGCACGAGACAGGGGGTCCGGAACACCGGGGAGCTGTTTTTT.

CDR3 sequence (DNA): TGTGCCAGCAGCCCCGGGCTCGCAGATACGCAGTATTTT. It encodes CASSPGLADTQYF. V and J are TRBV9 and TRBJ2-3; no clear D. The germline gives CDR1 SGDLS, CDR2 YYNGEE. The CDR3 is made up of 13 amino acids. V gave up 4 bases and J gave up 4 bases, with 10 bases separating them.